The source of this T cell receptor beta chain is a study of cytomegalovirus exposure and HLA in healthy donors. Findings and caveats of the study: TCR beta V- and J-gene trimming, according to a later analysis, was linked to a missense DCLRE1C variant. Later analysis found that TCR beta chains associated with HLA were more clonally expanded than other, equally common chains.

Primers: 60 Vbeta forward and 13 Jbeta reverse. Here immunoSEQ multiplex PCR was the method, and the copy in TCRdb shows in-frame clones only, minus some. Of some 150,000 clones listed, about 88% are singletons. About this clone itself: Its antigen is not known.

Between the trimmed V and J ends, which lost 5 bases and 4 bases, there was a span of 14 bases. This CDR3 region has 14 residues. Germline lookup yields CDR1 PRHDT and CDR2 FYEKMQ (reference sequence). The TCR sequence derives from a woman younger than 35 in good health and CMV-seronegative. The chain uses TRBV13 and TRBJ2-5; perhaps TRBD2 as D (5 bases). Sequences were obtained from PBMCs. CDR3 sequence reads: CASSPIGRGETQYF. CDR3 bases: TGTGCCAGCAGCCCAATCGGCCGGGGAGAGACCCAGTACTTC.